Detailed here is one TCR beta chain. One end of the junction fails to match germline, which may point to a read error. The sample comes from a study of blood T cell repertoires in COVID-19. Study-wide context: Acute and convalescent COVID-19 specimens originated in the United States, Italy and Spain. Sources were T cells, B-cell-depleted T cells, or PBMCs; the material itself was cDNA or gDNA.

Per germline, CDR1 SGHTA and CDR2 FQGNSA. This CDR3 is 18 amino acids long. Enrolled during active infection, Seattle patients were then followed longitudinally. Per the original data handling: It was from reference gene primer amplification that nucleated cell counts were estimated. TCRdb's table, derived via immunoSEQ multiplex PCR, lists solely in-frame clones and lacks some. The DNA gave D and trimming, while V, J and clone size come from that table. In the table there are about 210,000 clones, around four fifths of which are singletons. Sequenced input: peripheral blood. This clonotype was obtained from a woman of 80 years or more with COVID-19, enrolled during active disease. The chain carries TRBV7-2 and TRBJ2-3, with TRBD2 matching over 8 bases. For the CDR3, the DNA is TGTGCCAGCAGCCCTTTCCCGAGTAGCGGGGACATCACATATACGCAGTATTTT. Its translation: CASSPFPSSGDITYTQYF.